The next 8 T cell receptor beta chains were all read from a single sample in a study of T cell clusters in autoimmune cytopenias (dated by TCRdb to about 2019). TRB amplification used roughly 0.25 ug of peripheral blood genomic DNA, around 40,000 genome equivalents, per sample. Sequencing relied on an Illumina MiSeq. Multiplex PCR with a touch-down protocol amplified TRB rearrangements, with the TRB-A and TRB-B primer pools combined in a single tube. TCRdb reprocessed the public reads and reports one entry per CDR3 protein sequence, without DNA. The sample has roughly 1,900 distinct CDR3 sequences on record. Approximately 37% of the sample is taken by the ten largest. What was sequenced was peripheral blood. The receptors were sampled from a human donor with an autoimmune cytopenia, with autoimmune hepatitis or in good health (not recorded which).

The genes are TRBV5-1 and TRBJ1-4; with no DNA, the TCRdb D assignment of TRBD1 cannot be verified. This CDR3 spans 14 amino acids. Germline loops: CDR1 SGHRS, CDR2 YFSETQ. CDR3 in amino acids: CASSSGQPNEKLFF.

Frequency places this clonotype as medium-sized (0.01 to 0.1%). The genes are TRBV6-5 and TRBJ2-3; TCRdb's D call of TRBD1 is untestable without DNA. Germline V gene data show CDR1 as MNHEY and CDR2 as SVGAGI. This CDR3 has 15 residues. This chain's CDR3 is CASSYSGAGTDTQYF.

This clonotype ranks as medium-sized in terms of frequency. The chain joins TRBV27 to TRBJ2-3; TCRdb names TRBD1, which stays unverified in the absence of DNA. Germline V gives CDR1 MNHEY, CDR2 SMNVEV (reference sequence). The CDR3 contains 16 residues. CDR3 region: CASSLSLGRSTDTQYF.

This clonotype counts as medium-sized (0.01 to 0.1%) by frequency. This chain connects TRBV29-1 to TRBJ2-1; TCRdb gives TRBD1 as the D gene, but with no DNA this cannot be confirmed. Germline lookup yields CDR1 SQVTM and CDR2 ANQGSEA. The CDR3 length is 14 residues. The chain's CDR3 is CSVLLVSTVGEQFF.

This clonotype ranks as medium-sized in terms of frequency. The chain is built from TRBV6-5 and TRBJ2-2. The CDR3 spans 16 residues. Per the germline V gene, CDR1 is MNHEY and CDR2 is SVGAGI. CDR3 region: CASSYSYSSNTGELFF.

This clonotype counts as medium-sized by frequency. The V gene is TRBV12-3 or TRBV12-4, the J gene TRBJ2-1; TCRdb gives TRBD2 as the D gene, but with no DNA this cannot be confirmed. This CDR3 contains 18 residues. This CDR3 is CASRPGLAGTRSYNEQFF.

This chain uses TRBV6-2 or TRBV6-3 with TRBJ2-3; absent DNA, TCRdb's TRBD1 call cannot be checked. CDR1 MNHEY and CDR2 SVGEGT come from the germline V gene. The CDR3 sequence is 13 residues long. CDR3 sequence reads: CASTPLVEDTQYF.

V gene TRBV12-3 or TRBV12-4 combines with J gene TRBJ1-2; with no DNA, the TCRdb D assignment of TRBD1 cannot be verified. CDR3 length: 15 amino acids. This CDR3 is CASSLSLSRQDGYTF.